One and the same sample provided the 23 T cell receptor beta chains below, sequenced in a study of T cell repertoires in urothelial bladder cancer (dated by TCRdb to between 2019 and 2020). The library was generated by the immunoSEQ multiplex PCR assay. TCRdb re-hosts the immuneACCESS table, in-frame sequences only. Its copies lack some clones; in the studies checked, an unresolved V gene accounts for under half of them, and the cause for the rest is not known. The sample table holds around 12,000 clones, of which roughly 70% were seen once. The top ten clonotypes cover roughly 8.7% of the sample. Sequencing input: tumor-infiltrating cells from bladder cancer. The receptors were gathered from a human donor with urothelial carcinoma.

The chain has TRBV7-9 and TRBJ2-5; TRBD2 matches 16 bases. Losses at the gene ends were 5 bases for V and 5 bases for J; bases not matched to a gene: 2. Per the germline V gene, CDR1 is SEHNR and CDR2 is FQNEAQ (reference sequence). The length of the CDR3 is 15 residues. CDR3 residues: CASSGTSGGAETQYF. CDR3 sequence (DNA): TGTGCCAGCAGCGGGACTAGCGGGGGGGCGGAGACCCAGTACTTC.

This clone was counted between two and nine times. The chain employs TRBV2 and TRBJ1-1; no firm D call. The CDR3 is 14 residues long. V was clipped by 7 bases and J by 4 bases, with 16 bases between them. Germline V gene data show CDR1 as SNHLY and CDR2 as FYNNEI. DNA of the CDR3: TGTGCCAGCACTGTGAGAAGGGAAAGCACTGAAGCTTTCTTT. This translates into CASTVRRESTEAFF.

By proportion, this clone is medium-sized. The chain joins TRBV14 to TRBJ1-2; D remains unclear. Germline CDR1 and CDR2: SGHDN and FVKESK. The V gene lost 0 bases and the J gene lost 3 bases, with 11 bases spanning the gap. This CDR3 has 15 residues. The CDR3, as DNA: TGTGCCAGCAGCCAAGATATTTGGGTTTACTATGGCTACACCTTC. It yields the protein CASSQDIWVYYGYTF.

The V gene is TRBV19, the J gene TRBJ2-1; no clear D. Between the trimmed V and J ends, which lost 2 bases and 3 bases, there was a span of 17 bases. From germline, CDR1 is LNHDA and CDR2 SQIVND (reference sequence). The CDR3 covers 17 residues. The chain's CDR3 is CASSIRANQPGYNEQFF. The CDR3, as DNA: TGTGCCAGTAGTATACGCGCTAATCAGCCGGGCTACAATGAGCAGTTCTTC.

The rearrangement uses TRBV5-1 and TRBJ2-5; TRBD2 matches 7 bases. The CDR3 has 17 amino acids. CDR1 is SGHRS, CDR2 YFSETQ, per germline. The trim removed 1 base at V and 5 bases at J, leaving 14 bases unmatched. DNA of the CDR3: TGCGCCAGCAGCTTGCTCGGGACTACCGCACTCCCGGAGACCCAGTACTTC. It codes for CASSLLGTTALPETQYF.

The sample holds a few counts of this clone. The genes are TRBV5-1 and TRBJ1-2; 8 nucleotides align to TRBD1. The V segment lost 4 bases and the J segment 1 base; nucleotides outside the gene matches: 3. From germline, CDR1 is SGHRS and CDR2 YFSETQ. The CDR3 has 14 amino acids. The CDR3 sequence is CASSLGQGNYGYTF. CDR3 DNA: TGCGCCAGCAGCCTCGGACAGGGTAACTATGGCTACACCTTC.

This chain connects TRBV4-1 to TRBJ1-4, with D perhaps matching TRBD1 (5 bases). The V gene lost 7 bases and the J gene lost 4 bases, with 13 bases spanning the gap. This CDR3 comprises 14 residues. Germline assignment: CDR1 MGHRA and CDR2 YSYEKL. CDR3 loop: CASNPLGGNEKLFF. CDR3 nucleotide sequence: TGCGCCAGCAACCCTTTGGGGGGTAATGAAAAACTGTTTTTT.

This clone was recorded a few times. This chain uses TRBV19 with TRBJ2-4; D possibly corresponds to TRBD1 (5 bases). The CDR3 spans 16 residues. V was trimmed by 3 bases and J by 6 bases, leaving 18 bases between them. Germline assignment: CDR1 LNHDA and CDR2 SQIVND (reference sequence). The CDR3 spells CASSITSDTALNIQYF. The DNA for the CDR3 is TGTGCCAGTAGTATTACCTCGGACACTGCCCTAAACATTCAGTACTTC.

The rearrangement links TRBV11-2 to TRBJ1-1, with D tentatively TRBD1 (6 bases). CDR1 and CDR2 (germline): SGHAT, FQNNGV. V lost 6 bases to trimming and J lost 6 bases, with 17 bases between them. The CDR3 covers 14 residues. CDR3 DNA sequence: TGTGCCAGCAGATCTGGGGTTCGGACAGCTGAAGCTTTCTTT. This encodes CASRSGVRTAEAFF.

In its sample, this clone is medium-sized. The chain is built from TRBV11-2 and TRBJ2-1; 10 bases are a match to TRBD2. Germline V gene data show CDR1 as SGHAT and CDR2 as FQNNGV. V dropped 5 bases and J dropped 4; count of bases not matched to a gene: 8. This CDR3 spans 16 amino acids. CDR3 in amino acids: CASSPLSSGGYNEQFF. DNA of the CDR3: TGTGCCAGCAGCCCCTTATCTAGCGGGGGTTACAATGAGCAGTTCTTC.

There are a few counts of this clone. The V gene is TRBV6-5, the J gene TRBJ2-6, with D perhaps matching TRBD1 (6 bases). Germline values: CDR1 MNHEY, CDR2 SVGAGI. The CDR3 length is 15 residues. With 5 bases removed from V and 2 bases from J, the gap between germline ends came to 10 bases. The CDR3, as DNA: TGTGCCAGCAGTACCCCAGGGGCTGGGGCCAACGTCCTGACTTTC. This gives the protein CASSTPGAGANVLTF.

The chain couples TRBV27 to TRBJ2-7, with D maybe TRBD2 (6 bases). The germline gives CDR1 MNHEY, CDR2 SMNVEV (reference sequence). The CDR3 sequence is 13 residues long. V lost 7 bases to trimming and J lost 6 bases, with 16 bases between them. This CDR3 is CASTPAGLGEQYF. Written as DNA, the CDR3 is TGTGCCAGCACCCCGGCGGGGTTGGGCGAGCAGTACTTC.

The DNA of the CDR3 is TGTGCCAGCTCCCTCGCCGGGAGGGAAGATACGCAGTATTTT. Its translation: CASSLAGREDTQYF. This sequence joins TRBV18 and TRBJ2-3; 8 nucleotides line up with TRBD2. The CDR3 runs to 14 residues. Per germline, CDR1 KGHSH and CDR2 LQKENI. The V and J ends lost 6 bases and 5 bases, in that order; junction bases with no gene match: 7.

This clone was seen a handful of times. The chain has TRBV19 and TRBJ1-2; 9 bases agree with TRBD1. There are 14 residues in the CDR3. CDR1 and CDR2 (germline): LNHDA, SQIVND (reference sequence). The J segment lost 0 bases and the V segment lost 7 bases, leaving 3 bases of the junction unmatched. DNA of the CDR3: TGTGCCAGTACCAGACAGGGGGCTAACTATGGCTACACCTTC. This gives the protein CASTRQGANYGYTF.

DNA for the CDR3: TGTGCCAGCAGTTTATATGGGGGACGGAGCAATCAGCCCCAGCATTTT. Its translation is CASSLYGGRSNQPQHF. The gene calls are TRBV27 and TRBJ1-5, with D possibly TRBD1 on 5 matching bases. CDR1 and CDR2 from the germline V gene are MNHEY and SMNVEV (reference sequence). The V end was cut by 1 base, the J end by 1 base, with 11 bases between. CDR3 length: 16 amino acids.

The chain couples TRBV7-9 to TRBJ1-1; the D gene is possibly TRBD1 (6 bases). The germline V gene encodes CDR1 SEHNR and CDR2 FQNEAQ (reference sequence). This CDR3 is 13 amino acids long. The V gene lost 3 bases and the J gene lost 9 bases, with 14 bases spanning the gap. The CDR3 region is CASSFPDRPQAFF. The CDR3 DNA is TGTGCCAGCAGCTTCCCGGACAGACCACAAGCTTTCTTT. The entire variable domain, with the rest obtained from reference TRBV7-9 and TRBJ1-1, is as follows: DTGVSQNPRHKITKRGQNVTFRCDPISEHNRLYWYRQTLGQGPEFLTYFQNEAQLEKSRLLSDRFSAERPKGSFSTLEIQRTEQGDSAMYLCASSFPDRPQAFFGQGTRLTVV.

The chain is built from TRBV7-9 and TRBJ2-3, with 7 nucleotides matching TRBD1. The CDR3 covers 15 residues. Germline V gene data show CDR1 as SEHNR and CDR2 as FQNEAQ (reference sequence). After removal of 4 bases from V and 6 bases from J, the junction contained 10 bases not matched to a gene. The CDR3 loop reads CASSWVPEGADTQYF. The DNA for the CDR3 is TGTGCCAGCAGCTGGGTACCCGAGGGGGCCGATACGCAGTATTTT.

This rearrangement joins TRBV4-2 to TRBJ1-2; unclear D gene. The CDR3 consists of 12 residues. Per the germline V gene, CDR1 is LGHNA and CDR2 is YNFKEQ. V gave up 1 base and J gave up 4 bases, with 4 bases separating them. CDR3 coding DNA: TGTGCCAGCAGCCAAGCTCCCTATGGCTACACCTTC. Translated: CASSQAPYGYTF.

V is TRBV2 and J is TRBJ1-6; possibly TRBD1 for D (5 bases). This CDR3 comprises 15 residues. Germline CDR1 and CDR2: SNHLY and FYNNEI. The germline V and J ends were trimmed by 4 bases and 9 bases, with 16 bases remaining between them. CDR3 amino acids: CASSAQGVDSSPLHF. The CDR3 coding sequence is TGTGCCAGCAGTGCGCAGGGTGTTGACAGTTCACCCCTCCACTTT.

This rearrangement joins TRBV2 to TRBJ2-1, with TRBD2 matching 8 bases. This CDR3 comprises 15 residues. Trimming at V came to 8 bases and at J to 8 bases, leaving 14 bases not matched to a gene. Germline V CDR1 and CDR2: SNHLY, FYNNEI. As DNA, the CDR3 is TGTGCCAGCTGCGAGGTCGGGGGGGCCGGGGATGAGCAGTTCTTC. It encodes CASCEVGGAGDEQFF.

The J gene is TRBJ2-5, the V gene TRBV15; TRBD1 agrees at 10 bases. In germline, CDR1 is LNHNV, CDR2 YYDKDF (reference sequence). V dropped 8 bases and J dropped 13; count of bases not matched to a gene: 16. The CDR3 covers 14 residues. CDR3 region: CATGTYGTGAGGYF. DNA of the CDR3: TGTGCCACCGGAACTTACGGGACAGGGGCCGGTGGGTACTTC.

This rearrangement joins TRBV6-6 to TRBJ1-1, with TRBD1 as a possible D gene (5 bases). Germline V gene lookup returns CDR1 MNHNY and CDR2 SVGAGI (reference sequence). This CDR3 contains 16 residues. V shed 2 bases and J shed 1 base, with 14 bases lying between them. CDR3 residues: CASSYRDGRGNTEAFF. The DNA of the CDR3 is TGTGCCAGCAGTTACCGGGACGGGCGCGGGAACACTGAAGCTTTCTTT.

This clone was seen a single time. The chain recombines TRBV28 with TRBJ2-7, with TRBD1 identical over 9 bases. Trimming cost V 5 bases and J 5 bases; bases outside gene matches: 10. CDR1 and CDR2 (germline): MDHEN, SYDVKM. The CDR3 extends over 15 amino acids. The CDR3 region is CASSPTDRGRHEQYV. CDR3 DNA sequence: TGTGCCAGCAGTCCGACGGACAGGGGACGTCACGAGCAGTACGTC.